This T cell receptor (beta chain) was recovered during a study of early T cells in non-severe SARS-CoV-2 infection. TCRdb reanalysed the 5' RACE reads using MiXCR and keeps one entry per CDR3 protein. The sample has about 66,000 distinct CDR3 sequences; roughly 9% are singletons. Findings and caveats of the study: VDJdb-based matching was biased toward anti-spike CD8 responses and missed private and CD4 specificities.

Trimming pared 0 bases from V and 1 base from J, leaving 9 bases between. The CDR3 extends over 15 amino acids. The V gene's germline CDR1 is MNHEY and CDR2 SVGAGI. This clonotype was detected ten times or more. Its antigen remains unidentified. This receptor was taken from an adult who was a healthcare worker with PCR-confirmed SARS-CoV-2 infection or an uninfected control (not recorded which). The chain has TRBV6-5 and TRBJ2-5; D is unresolved. Source material: whole blood. The chain's CDR3 is CASSYSSRTQETQYF. The CDR3 nucleotides are TGTGCCAGCAGTTACTCGAGTAGGACCCAAGAGACCCAGTACTTC.